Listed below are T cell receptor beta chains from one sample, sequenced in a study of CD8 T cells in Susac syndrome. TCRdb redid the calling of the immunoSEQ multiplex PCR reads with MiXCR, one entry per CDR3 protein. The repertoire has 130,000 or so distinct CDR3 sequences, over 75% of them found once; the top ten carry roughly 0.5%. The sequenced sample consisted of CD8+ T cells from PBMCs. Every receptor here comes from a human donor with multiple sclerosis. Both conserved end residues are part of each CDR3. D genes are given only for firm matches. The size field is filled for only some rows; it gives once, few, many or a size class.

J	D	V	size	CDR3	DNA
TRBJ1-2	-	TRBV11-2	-	CASSLGTAHGYTF	TGTGCCAGCAGCTTAGGGACAGCCCATGGCTACACCTTC
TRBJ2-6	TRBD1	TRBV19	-	CASSWDRYISGANVLTF	TGTGCCAGTAGTTGGGACAGATATATCTCTGGGGCCAACGTCCTGACTTTC
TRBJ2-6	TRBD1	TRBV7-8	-	CASSPDRGLGANVLTF	TGTGCCAGCAGCCCAGACAGGGGGCTAGGGGCCAACGTCCTGACTTTC
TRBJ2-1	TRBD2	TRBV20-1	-	CSARDGLAGMGEQFF	TGCAGTGCTAGAGATGGGCTAGCGGGAATGGGTGAGCAGTTCTTC
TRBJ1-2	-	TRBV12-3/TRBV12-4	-	CASSPYRFRGYTF	TGTGCCAGCAGTCCTTACCGATTTCGTGGCTACACCTTC
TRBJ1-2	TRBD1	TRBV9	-	CASSPSGTGWKGYTF	TGTGCCAGCAGCCCCAGCGGGACAGGGTGGAAGGGCTACACCTTC
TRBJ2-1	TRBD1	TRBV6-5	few	CASSYARDRAYNEQFF	TGTGCCAGCAGTTATGCAAGGGACAGGGCTTACAATGAGCAGTTCTTC
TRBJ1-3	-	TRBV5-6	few	CASSFRWDPGNTIYF	TGTGCCAGCAGCTTTAGGTGGGACCCTGGAAACACCATATATTTT
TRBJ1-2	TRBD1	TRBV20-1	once	CSATRTGQTFDYGYTF	TGCAGTGCTACCCGGACAGGGCAGACTTTCGATTATGGCTACACCTTC
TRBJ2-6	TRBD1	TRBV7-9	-	CASSGGTGLLWANVLTF	TGTGCCAGCAGCGGGGGGACAGGCCTTCTCTGGGCCAACGTCCTGACTTTC
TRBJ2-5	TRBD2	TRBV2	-	CASRGYSGTGETQYF	TGTGCCAGCAGGGGCTATAGCGGGACTGGAGAGACCCAGTACTTC
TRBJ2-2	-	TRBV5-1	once	CASSLAFWVGNTGELFF	TGCGCCAGCAGCTTGGCCTTCTGGGTCGGAAACACCGGGGAGCTGTTTTTT
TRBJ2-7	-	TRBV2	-	CATLSPPEQYF	TGTGCCACCCTTAGCCCCCCGGAGCAGTACTTC
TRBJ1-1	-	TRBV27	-	CAVGSTPVEAFF	TGTGCCGTAGGGTCCACGCCAGTTGAAGCTTTCTTT
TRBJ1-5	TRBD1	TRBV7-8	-	CASSLKQGLNQPQHF	TGTGCCAGCAGCTTAAAACAGGGGCTAAATCAGCCCCAGCATTTT
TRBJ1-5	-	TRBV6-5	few	CASSYAQGNQPQHF	TGTGCCAGCAGTTACGCCCAGGGGAATCAGCCCCAGCATTTT